This TCR beta chain was sequenced for a study of Ad26.COV2.S vaccination and SARS-CoV-2 variants. CDR1 is MNHEY, CDR2 SVGAGI, per germline. The CDR3 spans 13 residues. V shed 11 bases, J shed 4 bases, and the junction held 11 bases outside the gene matches. Treatment indicated: over 15 received Ad26.COV2.S at low or high dose, single or two shots; about 5 received placebo; per-sample allocation not given. Sample collection was performed on day 63 after the first vaccine or placebo injection. Clones were sequenced by immunoSEQ multiplex PCR, and TCRdb holds only the in-frame ones, with some missing. This table holds about 400,000 clones, about nine tenths found once.

The clonotype comes from a person aged 18-60 years who received the Ad26.COV2.S COVID-19 vaccine or a placebo. The chain joins TRBV6-5 to TRBJ2-7; 7 bases map to TRBD1. The source material was peripheral blood, sampled in a trial of Ad26.COV2.S vaccine versus placebo. The CDR3 region is CARFRTGEYEQYF. In DNA form, the CDR3 reads TGTGCCCGCTTCAGGACAGGAGAATACGAGCAGTACTTC.